The next 8 T cell receptor beta chains were all read from a single sample in a study of shared clonotypes between healthy human individuals. Some clones are missing from TCRdb's copy, which holds only in-frame ones; the method was immunoSEQ multiplex PCR. This sample has about 1 million clones, with approximately 72% found just once. Sample: memory CD4+ T cells sorted from blood. Subset of the sample: CD45RA-negative fraction. These receptor sequences come from a man aged 18 to 30 in good health.

This chain links TRBV5-8 with TRBJ2-4; possible D gene TRBD1, 6 bases. Trimming removed 4 bases from V and 0 bases from J, with 14 bases in between. The germline CDR1 and CDR2 sequences are SGHTS and YDEGEE. The CDR3 is 16 residues long. For the CDR3, the DNA is TGTGCCAGCAGCCCCCGACAGGTTCTAGCCAAAAACATTCAGTACTTC. Its translation is CASSPRQVLAKNIQYF.

The genes are TRBV5-5 and TRBJ2-5, with 14 bases aligning to TRBD2. The V gene's germline CDR1 is SGHKS and CDR2 YYEKEE (reference sequence). CDR3 size: 16 residues. J lost 4 bases, V lost 1 base, and 3 bases had no gene match. The CDR3: CASSLHGLAGGETQYF. The CDR3 region has the DNA TGTGCCAGCAGCTTGCACGGACTAGCGGGGGGAGAGACCCAGTACTTC.

This chain joins TRBV7-2 and TRBJ2-1, with 9 bases identical to TRBD1. Germline V lookup: CDR1 SGHTA, CDR2 FQGNSA. The CDR3 runs 14 residues. Losses at the gene ends were 2 bases for V and 9 bases for J; bases not matched to a gene: 5. CDR3 in amino acids: CASSLRDRGVEQFF. The CDR3 nucleotides are TGTGCCAGCAGCTTACGCGACAGGGGGGTTGAGCAGTTCTTC. The variable domain in full, completed from reference TRBV7-2 and TRBJ2-1, reads GAGVSQSPSNKVTEKGKDVELRCDPISGHTALYWYRQSLGQGLEFLIYFQGNSAPDKSGLPSDRFSAERTGGSVSTLTIQRTQQEDSAVYLCASSLRDRGVEQFFGPGTRLTVL.

The chain couples TRBV2 to TRBJ1-2, with a possible D match to TRBD1 (5 bases). The germline V gene has CDR1 SNHLY and CDR2 FYNNEI. The V and J ends lost 8 bases and 4 bases respectively, with 14 bases between them. The CDR3 has 13 residues. CDR3 coding DNA: TGTGCCAGCGGGGGAGGAGGGGCCTATGGCTACACCTTC. Translating it yields CASGGGGAYGYTF.

This chain links TRBV28 with TRBJ1-6, with D perhaps TRBD1 (6 bases). The germline V gene has CDR1 MDHEN and CDR2 SYDVKM. Trimming left V 6 bases short and J 9 bases short, with 12 bases between. The CDR3 length is 13 residues. The CDR3 region is CASRQGISSPLHF. The CDR3 nucleotides read TGTGCCAGCAGGCAGGGGATTAGTTCACCCCTCCACTTT. The full variable domain, completed using reference TRBV28 and TRBJ1-6, is DVKVTQSSRYLVKRTGEKVFLECVQDMDHENMFWYRQDPGLGLRLIYFSYDVKMKEKGDIPEGYSVSREKKERFSLILESASTNQTSMYLCASRQGISSPLHFGNGTRLTVT.

The chain carries TRBV5-1 and TRBJ2-2; D perhaps matches TRBD1 (5 bases). The CDR3 is 16 residues long. The V and J ends lost 4 bases and 1 base respectively, with 14 bases between them. The V gene's germline CDR1 is SGHRS and CDR2 YFSETQ. CDR3 sequence reads: CASSMGSGQNTGELFF. The CDR3 nucleotides read TGCGCCAGCAGCATGGGGTCAGGGCAGAACACCGGGGAGCTGTTTTTT. The full variable domain, rest sourced from reference TRBV5-1 and TRBJ2-2, is KAGVTQTPRYLIKTRGQQVTLSCSPISGHRSVSWYQQTPGQGLQFLFEYFSETQRNKGNFPGRFSGRQFSNSRSEMNVSTLELGDSALYLCASSMGSGQNTGELFFGEGSRLTVL.

Details on this clone: Within the sample, other DNA sequences also encode this same CDR3. V gene TRBV6-5 combines with J gene TRBJ1-5, with a possible D match to TRBD1 (5 bases). The CDR3 is 15 residues long. V lost 6 bases and J lost 0, with 12 bases in between. CDR1 and CDR2 (germline): MNHEY, SVGAGI. For the CDR3, the DNA is TGTGCCAGCAGCCCCCAGGGAAATAGCAATCAGCCCCAGCATTTT. This translates into CASSPQGNSNQPQHF.

This clone was observed at least ten times. The V gene is TRBV5-5, the J gene TRBJ2-7, with TRBD1 identical over 10 bases. The length of the CDR3 is 17 residues. In germline, CDR1 is SGHKS, CDR2 YYEKEE (reference sequence). V trimming: 2 bases; J trimming: 3 bases; junction bases outside the gene matches: 11. This chain's CDR3 is CASSFGTTRDRGYEQYF. The CDR3 DNA is TGTGCCAGCAGCTTTGGGACAACCCGGGACAGGGGCTACGAGCAGTACTTC.